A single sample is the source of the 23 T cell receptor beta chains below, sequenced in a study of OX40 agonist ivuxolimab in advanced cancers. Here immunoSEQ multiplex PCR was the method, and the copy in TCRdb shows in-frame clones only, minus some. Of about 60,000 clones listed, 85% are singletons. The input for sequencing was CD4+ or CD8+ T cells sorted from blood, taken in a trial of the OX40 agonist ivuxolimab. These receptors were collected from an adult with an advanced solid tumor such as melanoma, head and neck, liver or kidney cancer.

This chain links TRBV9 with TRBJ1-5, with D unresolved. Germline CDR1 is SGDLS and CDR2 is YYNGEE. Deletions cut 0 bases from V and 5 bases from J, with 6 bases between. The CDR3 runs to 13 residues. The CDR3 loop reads CASSVEEDQPQHF. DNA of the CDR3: TGTGCCAGCAGCGTAGAAGAGGATCAGCCCCAGCATTTT.

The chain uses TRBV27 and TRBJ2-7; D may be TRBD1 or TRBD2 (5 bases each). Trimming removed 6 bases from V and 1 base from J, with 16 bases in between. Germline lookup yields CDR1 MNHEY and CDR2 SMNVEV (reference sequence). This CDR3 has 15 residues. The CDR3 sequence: CASSRPGTASYEQYF. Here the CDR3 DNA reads TGTGCCAGCAGCCGTCCCGGGACCGCATCCTACGAGCAGTACTTC.

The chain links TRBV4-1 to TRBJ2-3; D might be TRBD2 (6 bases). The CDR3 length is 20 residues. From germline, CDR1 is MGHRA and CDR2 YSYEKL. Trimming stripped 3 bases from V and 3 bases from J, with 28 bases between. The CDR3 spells CASSQSPLTRGRGWTDTQYF. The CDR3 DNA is TGCGCCAGCAGCCAGAGTCCCTTAACGCGGGGCCGGGGCTGGACAGATACGCAGTATTTT.

This CDR3 is CASSVGRGNTEAFF. CDR3 DNA sequence: TGTGCCAGCAGCGTGGGTAGGGGCAACACTGAAGCTTTCTTT. The chain links TRBV9 to TRBJ1-1; a possible D gene is TRBD1 (5 bases). Germline V CDR1 and CDR2: SGDLS, YYNGEE. V was shortened by 2 bases and J by 2 bases, with 10 bases between the two germline ends. This CDR3 comprises 14 residues.

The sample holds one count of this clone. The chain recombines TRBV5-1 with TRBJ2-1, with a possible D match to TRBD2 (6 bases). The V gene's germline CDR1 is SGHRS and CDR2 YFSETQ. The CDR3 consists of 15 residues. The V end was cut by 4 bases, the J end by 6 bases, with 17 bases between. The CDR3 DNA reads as TGCGCCAGCAGCCATAGCGGTCCCTACCCCAATGAGCAGTTCTTC. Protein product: CASSHSGPYPNEQFF.

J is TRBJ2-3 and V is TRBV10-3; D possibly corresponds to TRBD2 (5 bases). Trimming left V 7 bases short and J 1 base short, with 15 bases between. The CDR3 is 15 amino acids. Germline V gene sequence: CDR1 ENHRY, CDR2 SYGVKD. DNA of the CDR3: TGTGCCATCACCCGAGGACTTTCCGGCACAGATACGCAGTATTTT. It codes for CAITRGLSGTDTQYF.

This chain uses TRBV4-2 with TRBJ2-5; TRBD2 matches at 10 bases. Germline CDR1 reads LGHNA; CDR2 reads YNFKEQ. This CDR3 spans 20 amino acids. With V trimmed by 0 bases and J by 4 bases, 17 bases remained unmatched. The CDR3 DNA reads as TGTGCCAGCAGCCAAGACCCGGTGGTAGCGGGAGGTACCCCCCCAGAGACCCAGTACTTC. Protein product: CASSQDPVVAGGTPPETQYF.

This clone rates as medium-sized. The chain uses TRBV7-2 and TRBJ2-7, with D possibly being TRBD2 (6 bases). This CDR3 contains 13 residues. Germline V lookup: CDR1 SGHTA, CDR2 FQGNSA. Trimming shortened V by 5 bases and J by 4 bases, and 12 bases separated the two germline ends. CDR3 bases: TGTGCCAGCAGCCCGCCGGGACTTTACGAGCAGTACTTC. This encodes CASSPPGLYEQYF.

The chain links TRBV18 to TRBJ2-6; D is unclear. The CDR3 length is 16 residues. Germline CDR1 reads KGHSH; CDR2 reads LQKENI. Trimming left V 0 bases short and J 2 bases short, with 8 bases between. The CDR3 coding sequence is TGTGCCAGCTCACCACCGGGTGGGGCTGGGGCCAACGTCCTGACTTTC. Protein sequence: CASSPPGGAGANVLTF.

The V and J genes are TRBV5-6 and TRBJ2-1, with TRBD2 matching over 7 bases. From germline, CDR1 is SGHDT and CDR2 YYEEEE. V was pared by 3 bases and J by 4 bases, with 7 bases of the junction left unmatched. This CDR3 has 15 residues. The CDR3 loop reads CASSSLLAQYNEQFF. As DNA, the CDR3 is TGTGCCAGCAGCTCTTTACTAGCGCAATACAATGAGCAGTTCTTC.

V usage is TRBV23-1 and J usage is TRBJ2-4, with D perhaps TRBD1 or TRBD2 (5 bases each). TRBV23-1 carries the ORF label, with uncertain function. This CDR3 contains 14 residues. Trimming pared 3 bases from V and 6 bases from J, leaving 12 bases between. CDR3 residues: CASSHGTERNIQYF. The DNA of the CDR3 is TGCGCCAGCAGTCACGGGACGGAGAGAAACATTCAGTACTTC.

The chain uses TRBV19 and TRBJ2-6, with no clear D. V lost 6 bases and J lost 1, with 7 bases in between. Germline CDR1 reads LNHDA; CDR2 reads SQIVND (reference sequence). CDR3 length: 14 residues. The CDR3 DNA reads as TGTGCCAGTAGGTACACGTCTGGGGCCAACGTCCTGACTTTC. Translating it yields CASRYTSGANVLTF.

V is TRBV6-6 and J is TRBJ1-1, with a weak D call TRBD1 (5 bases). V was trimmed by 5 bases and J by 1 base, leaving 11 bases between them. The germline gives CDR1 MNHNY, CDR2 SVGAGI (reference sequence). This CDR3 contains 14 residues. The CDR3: CASSRADRNTEAFF. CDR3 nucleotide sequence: TGTGCCAGCAGTCGTGCCGACAGGAACACTGAAGCTTTCTTT.

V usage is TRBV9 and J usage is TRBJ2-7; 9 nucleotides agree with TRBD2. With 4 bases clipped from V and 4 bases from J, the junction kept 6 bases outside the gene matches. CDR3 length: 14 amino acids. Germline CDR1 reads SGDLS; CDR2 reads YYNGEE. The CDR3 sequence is CASSPPGLAYEQYF. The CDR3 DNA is TGTGCCAGCAGCCCACCGGGACTAGCATACGAGCAGTACTTC.

In DNA, the CDR3 is TGTGCCAGTAGTAGCCGCCGAGGACAGGGGGGGGCCGGGGAGCTGTTTTTT. Translated, it gives CASSSRRGQGGAGELFF. The J gene is TRBJ2-2, the V gene TRBV19, with TRBD1 identical over 10 bases. The CDR3 has 17 residues. Trimming took 4 bases from V and 6 from J; bases not matched to a gene: 11. Looked up from germline, CDR1 is LNHDA and CDR2 is SQIVND (reference sequence). Using reference TRBV19 and TRBJ2-2 for the parts outside the CDR3, the full variable domain is DGGITQSPKYLFRKEGQNVTLSCEQNLNHDAMYWYRQDPGQGLRLIYYSQIVNDFQKGDIAEGYSVSREKKESFPLTVTSAQKNPTAFYLCASSSRRGQGGAGELFFGEGSRLTVL.

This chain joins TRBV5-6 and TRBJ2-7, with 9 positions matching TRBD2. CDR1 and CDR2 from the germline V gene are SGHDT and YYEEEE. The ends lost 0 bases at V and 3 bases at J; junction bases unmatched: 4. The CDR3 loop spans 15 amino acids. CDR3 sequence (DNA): TGTGCCAGCAGCTTGGTGGCTAGCGGGGACTACGAGCAGTACTTC. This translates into CASSLVASGDYEQYF.

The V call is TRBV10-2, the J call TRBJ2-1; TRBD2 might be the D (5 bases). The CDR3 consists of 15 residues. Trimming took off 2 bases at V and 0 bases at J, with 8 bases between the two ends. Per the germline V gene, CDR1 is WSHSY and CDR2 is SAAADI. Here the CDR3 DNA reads TGCGCCAGCAGTGAGAGCGGAAGCTCCTACAATGAGCAGTTCTTC. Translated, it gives CASSESGSSYNEQFF.

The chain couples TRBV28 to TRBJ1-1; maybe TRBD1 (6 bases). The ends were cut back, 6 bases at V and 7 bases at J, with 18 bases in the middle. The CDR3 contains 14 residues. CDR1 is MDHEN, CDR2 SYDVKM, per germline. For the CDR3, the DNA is TGTGCCAGCAGCCCGTCAGGGGTTCCGGGTGAAGCTTTCTTT. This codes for CASSPSGVPGEAFF.

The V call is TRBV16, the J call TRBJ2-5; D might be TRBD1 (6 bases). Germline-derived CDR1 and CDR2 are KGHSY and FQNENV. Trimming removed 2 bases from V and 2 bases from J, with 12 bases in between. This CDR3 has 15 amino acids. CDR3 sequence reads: CASSQRAGAQETQYF. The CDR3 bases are TGTGCCAGCAGCCAACGGGCAGGGGCACAAGAGACCCAGTACTTC.

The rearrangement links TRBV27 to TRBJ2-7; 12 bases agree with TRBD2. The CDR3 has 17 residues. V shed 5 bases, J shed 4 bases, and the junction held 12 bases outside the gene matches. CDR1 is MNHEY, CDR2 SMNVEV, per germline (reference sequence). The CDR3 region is CASSRGLAGLDGYEQYF. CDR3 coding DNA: TGTGCCAGCAGTAGAGGACTAGCGGGACTAGACGGATACGAGCAGTACTTC.

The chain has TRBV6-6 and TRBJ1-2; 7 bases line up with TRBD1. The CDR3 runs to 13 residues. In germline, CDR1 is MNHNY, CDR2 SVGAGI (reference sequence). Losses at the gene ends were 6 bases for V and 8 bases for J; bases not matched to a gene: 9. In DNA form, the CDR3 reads TGTGCCAGCAGCTGGGGACAGACGAGCGGCTACACCTTC. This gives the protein CASSWGQTSGYTF.

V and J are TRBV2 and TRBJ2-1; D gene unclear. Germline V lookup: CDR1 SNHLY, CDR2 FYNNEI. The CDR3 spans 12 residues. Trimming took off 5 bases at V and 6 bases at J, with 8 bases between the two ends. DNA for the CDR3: TGTGCCAGCAGTTTACAGAGCAATGAGCAGTTCTTC. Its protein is CASSLQSNEQFF. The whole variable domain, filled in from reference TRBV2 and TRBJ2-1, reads EPEVTQTPSHQVTQMGQEVILRCVPISNHLYFYWYRQILGQKVEFLVSFYNNEISEKSEIFDDQFSVERPDGSNFTLKIRSTKLEDSAMYFCASSLQSNEQFFGPGTRLTVL.

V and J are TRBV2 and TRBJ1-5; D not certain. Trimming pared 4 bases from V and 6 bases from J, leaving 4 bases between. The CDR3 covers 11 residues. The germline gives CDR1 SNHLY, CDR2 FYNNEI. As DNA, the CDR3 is TGTGCCAGCAGTGTCGGTCAGCCCCAGCATTTT. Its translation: CASSVGQPQHF.